These 17 T cell receptor beta chains were all obtained from the same sample, sequenced in a study of glioma-infiltrating T cells. The iRepertoire nested amplicon-rescue multiplex PCR amplified TCR alpha and beta CDR3s from RNA. TCRdb redid the calling of the multiplex PCR reads with MiXCR, one entry per CDR3 protein. Among tens of thousands of distinct CDR3 sequences listed, 20% to 25% were seen once. Sequencing was done on a sample of glioma tissue, nonneoplastic brain tissue, or PBMCs (not recorded which). These receptors were obtained from a human donor with low-grade glioma or glioblastoma, undergoing nonglioma brain surgery, or in good health (not recorded which).

Remarks on this clonotype: This sequence may be a read error, since a much larger clone differs from it by one base. The DNA for the CDR3 is TGTGCCACCCAGGGAGGGTATATCGTCGATACGCAGTATTTT. Translating gives CATQGGYIVDTQYF. The chain links TRBV7-9 to TRBJ2-3, with 7 positions matching TRBD2. The CDR3 loop spans 14 amino acids. With V trimmed by 10 bases and J by 6 bases, 13 bases remained unmatched. Germline assignment: CDR1 SEHNR and CDR2 FQNEAQ (reference sequence).

V gene TRBV2 combines with J gene TRBJ2-1, with a weak D call TRBD1 (6 bases). The CDR3 runs to 14 residues. In germline, CDR1 is SNHLY, CDR2 FYNNEI. Trimming cost V 8 bases and J 1 base, with 12 bases left between them. The CDR3 region is CASRQRGSYNEQFF. The DNA of the CDR3 is TGTGCCAGCCGCCAAAGGGGGTCCTACAATGAGCAGTTCTTC.

This clonotype was observed at least ten times. The gene calls are TRBV20-1 and TRBJ2-1, with 9 bases lining up with TRBD2. Germline CDR1 is DFQATT and CDR2 is SNEGSKA (reference sequence). Trimming cost V 3 bases and J 6 bases; bases outside gene matches: 6. CDR3 size: 14 residues. This CDR3 reads CSASGGRGFNEQFF. In DNA, the CDR3 is TGCAGTGCTAGTGGCGGGAGGGGTTTCAATGAGCAGTTCTTC.

In its sample, this clonotype was seen many times. The V gene is TRBV6-1, the J gene TRBJ2-7, with 11 bases fitting TRBD1. V lost 6 bases, J lost 3 bases, and 7 bases stayed unmatched. Germline-derived CDR1 and CDR2 are MNHNS and SASEGT. The CDR3 loop spans 15 amino acids. The CDR3 sequence is CASRVGQGANYEQYF. In nucleotides, the CDR3 is TGTGCCAGCAGGGTTGGACAGGGGGCTAACTACGAGCAGTACTTC.

In this sample, this clonotype turned up many times. This chain uses TRBV6-6 with TRBJ2-5, with no clear D. Germline values: CDR1 MNHNY, CDR2 SVGAGI (reference sequence). Trimming removed 0 bases at V and 0 bases at J, with 8 bases between. The CDR3 loop spans 15 amino acids. The CDR3 DNA is TGTGCCAGCAGTTACTCGGGAAGCTACCAAGAGACCCAGTACTTC. The encoded protein is CASSYSGSYQETQYF.

This clonotype was detected ten times or more. Here the CDR3 DNA reads TGTGCCAGCAGTGAAATAGTCAGACGGGTCACTGAAGCTTTCTTT. Translated: CASSEIVRRVTEAFF. This chain joins TRBV6-1 and TRBJ1-1; D gene uncertain. The CDR3 sequence is 15 residues long. Trimming shortened V by 2 bases and J by 4 bases, and 14 bases separated the two germline ends. In germline, CDR1 is MNHNS, CDR2 SASEGT.

This clonotype was counted ten times or more. The J gene is TRBJ1-6, the V gene TRBV2, with D uncertain. The germline V gene has CDR1 SNHLY and CDR2 FYNNEI. V was clipped by 1 base and J by 3 bases, with 1 base between them. The CDR3 has 13 residues. CDR3 in DNA: TGTGCCAGCAGTGAAGACTATAATTCACCCCTCCACTTT. Its protein product is CASSEDYNSPLHF.

As for this clonotype: Since a much larger clone is just one base distant, this may be a read error. This chain joins TRBV7-2 and TRBJ2-7; weak D call: TRBD1 (5 bases). The V end lost 2 bases, the J end lost 2 bases, and 13 bases lay between the germline ends. Germline assignment: CDR1 SGHTA and CDR2 FQGNSA. The CDR3 has 15 amino acids. Here the CDR3 reads CASSLFRTPTYEQYF. CDR3 in DNA: TGTGCCAGCAGCTTATTTAGGACACCGACCTACGAGCAGTACTTC.

This clonotype was seen repeatedly, ten times or more. CDR3 residues: CASSLETLNGYTF. CDR3 DNA sequence: TGTGCCAGCAGCTTAGAAACCCTAAATGGCTACACCTTC. J is TRBJ1-2 and V is TRBV7-8, with no clear D. The V end was cut by 1 base, the J end by 6 bases, with 9 bases between. Per the germline V gene, CDR1 is SGHVS and CDR2 is FQNEAQ. The CDR3 spans 13 residues.

This clonotype was seen many times. V gene TRBV27 combines with J gene TRBJ2-1, with D maybe TRBD2 (5 bases). CDR1 is MNHEY and CDR2 is SMNVEV in the germline V gene (reference sequence). The CDR3 is 11 residues long. V was clipped by 5 bases and J by 8 bases, with 7 bases between them. Here the CDR3 reads CASSEGYEQFF. CDR3 coding DNA: TGTGCCAGCAGTGAGGGATATGAGCAGTTCTTC.

This clonotype was detected many times. The J gene is TRBJ2-1, the V gene TRBV7-2, with TRBD1 matching over 8 bases. With 5 bases clipped from V and 6 bases from J, the junction kept 3 bases outside the gene matches. The length of the CDR3 is 13 residues. Germline V lookup: CDR1 SGHTA, CDR2 FQGNSA. CDR3 sequence: CASSPDRVNEQFF. For the CDR3, the DNA is TGTGCCAGCAGCCCGGACAGGGTCAATGAGCAGTTCTTC.

This clonotype was seen a handful of times. The chain has TRBV3-1 and TRBJ1-1; TRBD1 aligns across 9 bases. CDR1 is LGHDT, CDR2 YNNKEL, per germline (reference sequence). The length of the CDR3 is 16 residues. Germline trimming cut 4 bases from V and 3 bases from J; bases unmatched to any gene: 9. CDR3 in DNA: TGTGCCAGCAGCCGAGGGACAGGGAGGAGGGACACTGAAGCTTTCTTT. Its protein product is CASSRGTGRRDTEAFF.

This clonotype occurred a few times. This chain joins TRBV10-3 and TRBJ2-7, with TRBD1 identical over 12 bases. This CDR3 comprises 14 residues. Germline CDR1 and CDR2: ENHRY and SYGVKD. V lost 5 bases and J lost 4; bases outside the gene matches: 3. The CDR3 is CAISPGQGAYEQYF. CDR3 DNA: TGTGCCATCAGTCCGGGACAGGGGGCTTACGAGCAGTACTTC.

A word on this clonotype: A read error may explain this, as a much larger clone is one base away. The chain has TRBV27 and TRBJ2-5; D perhaps matches TRBD2 (6 bases). The CDR3 is 15 amino acids. The V gene lost 6 bases and the J gene lost 3 bases, with 17 bases spanning the gap. Germline V gene lookup returns CDR1 MNHEY and CDR2 SMNVEV (reference sequence). In nucleotides, the CDR3 is TGTGCCAGCAGGTTCAGGGAGGTGTTGGAAGAGACCCAGTACTTC. Translated, it gives CASRFREVLEETQYF.

Remarks on this clonotype: This could be a read error, since a much larger clone is one nucleotide away. The rearrangement joins TRBV10-3 to TRBJ1-5, with unresolved D. CDR3 length: 14 amino acids. Germline CDR1 ENHRY, CDR2 SYGVKD. The CDR3 region has the DNA TGTGCCATCAGCTCCCGGGATAGCAATCAGCTCCAGCATTTT. It is translated as CAISSRDSNQLQHF.

Ten or more counts support this clonotype. The chain joins TRBV3-1 to TRBJ2-3, with a tentative D call TRBD2 (6 bases). The ends were cut back, 1 base at V and 0 bases at J, with 11 bases in the middle. The CDR3 length is 16 residues. Germline V CDR1 and CDR2: LGHDT, YNNKEL (reference sequence). The CDR3 DNA sequence: TGTGCCAGCAGCCAAGTGTGGGGGGACAGCACAGATACGCAGTATTTT. Protein: CASSQVWGDSTDTQYF.

This sequence joins TRBV5-1 and TRBJ2-5; a possible D gene is TRBD2 (5 bases). This CDR3 spans 16 amino acids. V dropped 4 bases and J dropped 4 bases, with 20 bases sitting between them. Germline values: CDR1 SGHRS, CDR2 YFSETQ. The CDR3 sequence is CASSAGSGGGRETQYF. The CDR3 DNA reads as TGCGCCAGCAGCGCCGGATCGGGCGGAGGACGAGAGACCCAGTACTTC.